This entry concerns a single T cell receptor (beta chain). The record originates from a study of blood T cell repertoires in COVID-19. Study-level information: Samples representing acute and convalescent COVID-19 were sourced from the United States, Italy and Spain. The cDNA or gDNA used as material had been derived from T cells, B-cell-depleted T cells, or PBMCs.

V lost 1 base, J lost 0 bases, and 7 bases lay in between. CDR3 length: 14 residues. Germline lookup yields CDR1 GTSNPN and CDR2 SVGIG (reference sequence). Repertoires were generated with immunoSEQ multiplex PCR, while TCRdb's copy carries only in-frame clones and drops some. The sample holds over 45,000 clones, 85% seen once. This receptor was taken from a human donor in a cohort sampled during active COVID-19. The sequencing sample was made of peripheral blood. The V gene is TRBV30, the J gene TRBJ1-3, with D possibly TRBD1 on 5 matching bases. DNA of the CDR3: TGTGCCTGGAGTGGACAGACCTCTGGAAACACCATATATTTT. It yields the protein CAWSGQTSGNTIYF.